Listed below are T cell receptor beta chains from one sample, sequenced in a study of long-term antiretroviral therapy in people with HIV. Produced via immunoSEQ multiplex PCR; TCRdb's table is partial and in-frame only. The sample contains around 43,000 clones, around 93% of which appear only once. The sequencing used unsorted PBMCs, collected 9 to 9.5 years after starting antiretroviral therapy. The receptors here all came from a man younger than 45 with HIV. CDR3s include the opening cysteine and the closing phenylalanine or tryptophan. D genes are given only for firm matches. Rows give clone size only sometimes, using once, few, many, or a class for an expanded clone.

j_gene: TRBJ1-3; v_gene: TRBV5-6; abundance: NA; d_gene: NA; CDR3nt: TGTGCCAGCAGTAATGAGGGAAACACCATATATTTT; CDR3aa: CASSNEGNTIYF
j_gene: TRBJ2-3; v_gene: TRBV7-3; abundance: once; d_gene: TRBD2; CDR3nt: TGTGCCAGCAGCGAAGGACTAGCGGGGGTTGTGGGGACAGATACGCAGTATTTT; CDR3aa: CASSEGLAGVVGTDTQYF
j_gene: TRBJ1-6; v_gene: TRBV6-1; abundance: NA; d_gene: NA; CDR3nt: TGTGCCAGCAACCCGGACCGTGGGGAGTCACCCCTCCACTTT; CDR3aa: CASNPDRGESPLHF
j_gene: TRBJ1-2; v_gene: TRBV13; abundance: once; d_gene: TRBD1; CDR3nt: TGTGCCAGCACCAACGGACAGGGGGGTGGTGGCTACACCTTC; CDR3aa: CASTNGQGGGGYTF
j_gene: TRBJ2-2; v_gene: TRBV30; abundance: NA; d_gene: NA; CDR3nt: TGTGCCTGGAGGGGGGGCGCGGAAGCCGGGGAGCTGTTTTTT; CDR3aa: CAWRGGAEAGELFF
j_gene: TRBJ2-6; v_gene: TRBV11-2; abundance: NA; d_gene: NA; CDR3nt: TGTGCCAGCAGCCCGGGAGAGGCCAACGTCCTGACTTTC; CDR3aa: CASSPGEANVLTF
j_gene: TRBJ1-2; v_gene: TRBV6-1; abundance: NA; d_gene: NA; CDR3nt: TGTGCCAGCCATTTGGACCCTATCTATGGCTACACCTTC; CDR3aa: CASHLDPIYGYTF
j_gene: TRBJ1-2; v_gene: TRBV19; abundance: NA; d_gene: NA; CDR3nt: TGTGCCAGTAGTACGCTAGGGGGTTCCACTAACTATGGCTACACCTTC; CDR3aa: CASSTLGGSTNYGYTF
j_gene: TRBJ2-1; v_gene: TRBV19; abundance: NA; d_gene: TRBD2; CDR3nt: TGTGCCAGTAGTATGCGGGGGATCTCCTACAATGAGCAGTTCTTC; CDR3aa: CASSMRGISYNEQFF
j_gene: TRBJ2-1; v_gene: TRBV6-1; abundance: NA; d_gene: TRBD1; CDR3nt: TGTGCCAGCAGGACAGGGGGCGCATCCTACAATGAGCAGTTCTTC; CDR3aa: CASRTGGASYNEQFF
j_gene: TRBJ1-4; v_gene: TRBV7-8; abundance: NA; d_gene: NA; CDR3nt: TGTGCCAGCAGCTTTCTGGGCCTACCAGGGGAAAAACTGTTTTTT; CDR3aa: CASSFLGLPGEKLFF
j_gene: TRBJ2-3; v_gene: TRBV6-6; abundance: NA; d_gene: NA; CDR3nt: TGTGCCAGCAGTGCCCTACGCACAGATACGCAGTATTTT; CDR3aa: CASSALRTDTQYF
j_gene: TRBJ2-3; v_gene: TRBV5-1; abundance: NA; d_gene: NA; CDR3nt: TGCGCCAGCAGCTTGGCCACCATCACAGATACGCAGTATTTT; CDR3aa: CASSLATITDTQYF
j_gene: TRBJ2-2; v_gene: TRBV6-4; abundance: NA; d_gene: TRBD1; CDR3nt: TGTGCCAGCAGTTGGACAGGGACGGCCGGGGAGCTGTTTTTT; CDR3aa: CASSWTGTAGELFF
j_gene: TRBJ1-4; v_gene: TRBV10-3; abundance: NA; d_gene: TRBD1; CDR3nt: TGTGCCATCAGTGTGGACAGGAGGGAAAAACTGTTTTTT; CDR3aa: CAISVDRREKLFF
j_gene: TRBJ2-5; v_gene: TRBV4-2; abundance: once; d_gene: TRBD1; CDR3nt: TGTGCCAGCAGCCAAGAGCACTCGACAGGGGACCCAGAGACCCAGTACTTC; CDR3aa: CASSQEHSTGDPETQYF
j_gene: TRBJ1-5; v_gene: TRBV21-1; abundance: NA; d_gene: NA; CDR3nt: TGTGCCAGCAGCAAAGGAGTAGGGGGCAGGGATCAGCCCCAGCATTTT; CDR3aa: CASSKGVGGRDQPQHF
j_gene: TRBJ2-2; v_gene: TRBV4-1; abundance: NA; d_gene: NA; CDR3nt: TGCGCCAGCAGCCAAGAAGTGAGAGTGAACACCGGGGAGCTGTTTTTT; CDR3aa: CASSQEVRVNTGELFF
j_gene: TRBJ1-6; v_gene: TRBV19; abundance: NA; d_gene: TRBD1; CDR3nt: TGTGCCAGTAGTCCCACAGGGGCCAATTCACCCCTCCACTTT; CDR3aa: CASSPTGANSPLHF
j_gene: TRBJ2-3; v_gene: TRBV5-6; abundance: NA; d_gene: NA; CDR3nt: TGTGCCAGCAGCTGGCTCAGAAGTCCCAACACAGATACGCAGTATTTT; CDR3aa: CASSWLRSPNTDTQYF
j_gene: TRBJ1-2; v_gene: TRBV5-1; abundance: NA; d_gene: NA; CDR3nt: TGCGCCAGCAGCCGGGGGGGCGACTATGGCTACACCTTC; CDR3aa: CASSRGGDYGYTF
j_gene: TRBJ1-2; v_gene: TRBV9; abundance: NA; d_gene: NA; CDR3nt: TGTGCCAGCAGCCCAGGACAGCAAACAGGGTATGGCTACACCTTC; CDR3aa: CASSPGQQTGYGYTF
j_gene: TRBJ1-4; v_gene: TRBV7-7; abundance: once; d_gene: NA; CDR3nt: NA; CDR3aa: CASSLGAYVCNSVTNEKLFF
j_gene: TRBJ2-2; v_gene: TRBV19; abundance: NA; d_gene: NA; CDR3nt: TGTGCCAGTAGTATAGGAGGGGGGACCGGGGAGCTGTTTTTT; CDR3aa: CASSIGGGTGELFF
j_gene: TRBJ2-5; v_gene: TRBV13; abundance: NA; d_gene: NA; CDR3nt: TGTGCCAGCAGCTTAGCTCAAGAGACCCAGTACTTC; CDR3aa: CASSLAQETQYF
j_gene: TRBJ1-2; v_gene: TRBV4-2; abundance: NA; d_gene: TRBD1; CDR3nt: TGTGCCAGCAGCCAAGCTGACAGGGACTATGGCTACACCTTC; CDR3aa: CASSQADRDYGYTF
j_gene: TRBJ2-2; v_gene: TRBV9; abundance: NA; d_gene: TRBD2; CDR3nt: TGTGCCAGCAGCGTAGTCTTCGGGGGGGCGGCCACCGGGGAGCTGTTTTTT; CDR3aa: CASSVVFGGAATGELFF
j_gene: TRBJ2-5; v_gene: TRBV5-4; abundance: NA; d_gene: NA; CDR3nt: TGTGCCAGCACCCCTGGCGGGGATGACTTTGGGACCCAGTACTTC; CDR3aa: CASTPGGDDFGTQYF
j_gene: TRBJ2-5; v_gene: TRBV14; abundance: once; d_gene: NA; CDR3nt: TGTGCCAGCAGCCCCTTGGTCCAAGAGACCCAGTACTTC; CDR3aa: CASSPLVQETQYF
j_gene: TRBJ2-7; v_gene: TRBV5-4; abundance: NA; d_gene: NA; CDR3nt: TGTGCCAGCAGCTTGTTTACAGGCTACGAGCAGTACTTC; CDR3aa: CASSLFTGYEQYF
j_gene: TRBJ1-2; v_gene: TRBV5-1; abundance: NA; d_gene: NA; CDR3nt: TGCGCCAGCAGCCGAGAGGGGCATGGCTATGGCTACACCTTC; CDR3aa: CASSREGHGYGYTF
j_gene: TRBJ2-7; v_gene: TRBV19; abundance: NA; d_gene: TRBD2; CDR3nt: TGTGCCAGTAGTATGGAAGGGACTAGCGGGGTCTCCTACGAGCAGTACTTC; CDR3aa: CASSMEGTSGVSYEQYF
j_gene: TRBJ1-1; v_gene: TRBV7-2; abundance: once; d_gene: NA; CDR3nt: TGTGCCAGCGGAAGGGGCGGCGATATGAACACTGAAGCTTTCTTT; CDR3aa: CASGRGGDMNTEAFF
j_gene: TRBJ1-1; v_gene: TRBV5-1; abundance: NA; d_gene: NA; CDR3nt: TGCGCCAGCAGCTTTACAGGGACAATGAACACTGAAGCTTTCTTT; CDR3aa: CASSFTGTMNTEAFF
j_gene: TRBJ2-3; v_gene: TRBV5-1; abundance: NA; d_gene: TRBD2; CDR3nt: TGCGCCAGCAGCTTGGCCCCTAGCGGGGGAAGGGATACGCAGTATTTT; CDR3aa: CASSLAPSGGRDTQYF
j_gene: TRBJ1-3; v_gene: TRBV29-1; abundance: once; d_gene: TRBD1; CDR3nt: TGCAGCGTTGTCGGGCAGGGGGCGTCAGGAAACACCATATATTTT; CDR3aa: CSVVGQGASGNTIYF
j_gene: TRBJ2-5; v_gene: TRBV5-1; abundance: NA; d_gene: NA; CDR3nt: TGCGCCAGCAGCTCCCTCGCGGCGGAGTCCGCAGAGACCCAGTACTTC; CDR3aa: CASSSLAAESAETQYF
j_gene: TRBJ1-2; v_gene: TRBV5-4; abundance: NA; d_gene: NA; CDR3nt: TGTGCCAGCAGCTTAGTTACTGGGAGGGGCACCAACTATGGCTACACCTTC; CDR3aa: CASSLVTGRGTNYGYTF